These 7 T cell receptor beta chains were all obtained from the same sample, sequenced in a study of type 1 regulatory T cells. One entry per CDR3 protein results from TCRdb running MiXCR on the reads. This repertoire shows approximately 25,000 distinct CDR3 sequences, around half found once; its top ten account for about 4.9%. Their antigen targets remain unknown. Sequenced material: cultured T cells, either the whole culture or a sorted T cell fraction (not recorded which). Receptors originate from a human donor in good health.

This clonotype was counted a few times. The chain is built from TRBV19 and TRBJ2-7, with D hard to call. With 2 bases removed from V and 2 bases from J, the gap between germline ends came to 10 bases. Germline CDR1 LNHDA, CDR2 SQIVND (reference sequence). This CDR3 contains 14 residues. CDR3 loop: CASSIRNGPYEQYF. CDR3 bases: TGTGCCAGTAGTATAAGAAACGGACCCTACGAGCAGTACTTC.

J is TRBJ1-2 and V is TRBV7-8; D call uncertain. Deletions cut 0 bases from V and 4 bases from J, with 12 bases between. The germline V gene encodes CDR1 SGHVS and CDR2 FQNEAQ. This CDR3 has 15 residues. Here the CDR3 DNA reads TGTGCCAGCAGCTTAGCGCGTCGCTCCCCCTATGGCTACACCTTC. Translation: CASSLARRSPYGYTF. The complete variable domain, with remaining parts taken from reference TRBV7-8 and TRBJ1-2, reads GAGVSQSPRYKVAKRGQDVALRCDPISGHVSLFWYQQALGQGPEFLTYFQNEAQLDKSGLPSDRFFAERPEGSVSTLKIQRTQQEDSAVYLCASSLARRSPYGYTFGSGTRLTVV.

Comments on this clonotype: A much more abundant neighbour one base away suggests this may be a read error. The CDR3 DNA is TGCGCCAGCAGGTTGCCAGGGGGACCCAACACTGAAGCTTTCTTT. Translating gives CASRLPGGPNTEAFF. The chain uses TRBV5-1 and TRBJ1-1; TRBD1 matches at 7 bases. Germline trimming cut 5 bases from V and 2 bases from J; bases unmatched to any gene: 9. The CDR3 length is 15 residues. Germline CDR1 reads SGHRS; CDR2 reads YFSETQ.

The CDR3 nucleotides are TGCGCCAGCAGCCAAGGAGGGGGGGAGGGCCTCCTCGGGCAGTACTTC. Translation gives CASSQGGGEGLLGQYF. This sequence joins TRBV4-3 and TRBJ2-7, with D tentatively TRBD2 (7 bases). Looked up from germline, CDR1 is LGHNA and CDR2 is YSLEER. Trimming stripped 1 base from V and 9 bases from J, with 22 bases between. CDR3 length: 16 amino acids.

CDR3 nucleotide sequence: TGCGCCAGCAGCCAAGATTTCGCGTCCATCTATGGCTACACCTTC. This sequence encodes CASSQDFASIYGYTF. This chain joins TRBV4-1 and TRBJ1-2; D gene unclear. V gave up 0 bases and J gave up 4 bases, with 12 bases separating them. Per germline, CDR1 MGHRA and CDR2 YSYEKL. The CDR3 totals 15 residues.

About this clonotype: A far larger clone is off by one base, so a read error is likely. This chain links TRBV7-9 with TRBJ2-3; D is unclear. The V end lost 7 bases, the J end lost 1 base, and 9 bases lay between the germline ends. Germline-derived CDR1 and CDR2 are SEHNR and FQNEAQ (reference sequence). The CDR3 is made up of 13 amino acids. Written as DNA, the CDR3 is TGTGCCAGCAACTCCGACCGCACAGATACGCAGTATTTT. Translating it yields CASNSDRTDTQYF.

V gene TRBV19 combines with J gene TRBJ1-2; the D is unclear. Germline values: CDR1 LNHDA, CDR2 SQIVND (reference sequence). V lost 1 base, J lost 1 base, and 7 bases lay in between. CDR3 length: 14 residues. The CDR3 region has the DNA TGTGCCAGTAGTATAGTTCCGGATAACTATGGCTACACCTTC. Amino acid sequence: CASSIVPDNYGYTF. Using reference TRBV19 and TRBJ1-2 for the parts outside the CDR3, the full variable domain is DGGITQSPKYLFRKEGQNVTLSCEQNLNHDAMYWYRQDPGQGLRLIYYSQIVNDFQKGDIAEGYSVSREKKESFPLTVTSAQKNPTAFYLCASSIVPDNYGYTFGSGTRLTVV.